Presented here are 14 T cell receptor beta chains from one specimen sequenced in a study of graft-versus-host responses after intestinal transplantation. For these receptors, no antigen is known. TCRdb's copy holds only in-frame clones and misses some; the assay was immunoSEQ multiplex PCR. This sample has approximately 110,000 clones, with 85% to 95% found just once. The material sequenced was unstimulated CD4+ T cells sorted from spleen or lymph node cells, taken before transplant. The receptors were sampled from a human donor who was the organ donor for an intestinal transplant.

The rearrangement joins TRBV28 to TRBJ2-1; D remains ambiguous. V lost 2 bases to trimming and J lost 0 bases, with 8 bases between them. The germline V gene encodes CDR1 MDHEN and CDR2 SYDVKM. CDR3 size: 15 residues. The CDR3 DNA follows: TGTGCCAGCAGTTTACAGAGGAGCTCCTACAATGAGCAGTTCTTC. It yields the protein CASSLQRSSYNEQFF.

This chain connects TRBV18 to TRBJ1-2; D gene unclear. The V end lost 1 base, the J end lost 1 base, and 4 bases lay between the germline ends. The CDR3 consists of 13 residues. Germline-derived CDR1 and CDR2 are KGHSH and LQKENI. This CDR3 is CASSPQGNYGYTF. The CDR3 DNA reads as TGTGCCAGCTCACCACAGGGTAACTATGGCTACACCTTC. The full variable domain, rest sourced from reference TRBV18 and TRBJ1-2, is NAGVMQNPRHLVRRRGQEARLRCSPMKGHSHVYWYRQLPEEGLKFMVYLQKENIIDESGMPKERFSAEFPKEGPSILRIQQVVRGDSAAYFCASSPQGNYGYTFGSGTRLTVV.

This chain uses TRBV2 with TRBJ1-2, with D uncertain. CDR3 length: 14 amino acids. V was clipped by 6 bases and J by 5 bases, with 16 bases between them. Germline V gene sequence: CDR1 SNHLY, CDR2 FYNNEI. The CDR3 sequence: CASRKSRSQYGYTF. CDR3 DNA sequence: TGTGCCAGCAGGAAGAGCCGGTCACAGTATGGCTACACCTTC.

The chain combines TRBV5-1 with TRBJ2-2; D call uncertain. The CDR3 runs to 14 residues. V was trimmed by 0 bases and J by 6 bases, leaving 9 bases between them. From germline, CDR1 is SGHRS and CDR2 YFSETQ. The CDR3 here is CASSLEVASGELFF. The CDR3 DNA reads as TGCGCCAGCAGCTTGGAAGTAGCCTCCGGGGAGCTGTTTTTT.

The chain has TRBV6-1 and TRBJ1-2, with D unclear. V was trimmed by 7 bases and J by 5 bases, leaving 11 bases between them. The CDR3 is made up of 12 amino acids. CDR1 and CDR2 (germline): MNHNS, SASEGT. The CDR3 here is CASMPVEYGYTF. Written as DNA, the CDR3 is TGTGCCAGCATGCCGGTAGAATATGGCTACACCTTC.

In DNA, the CDR3 is TGCGCCAGCAGTCAGTCCCTACAGGGACGGTCAACTGAAGCTTTCTTT. It specifies CASSQSLQGRSTEAFF. The chain has TRBV23-1 and TRBJ1-1, with D possibly matching TRBD1 (6 bases). TRBV23-1 is identified as an open reading frame with a role that is uncertain. V was trimmed by 3 bases and J by 5 bases, leaving 19 bases between them. This CDR3 has 16 amino acids.

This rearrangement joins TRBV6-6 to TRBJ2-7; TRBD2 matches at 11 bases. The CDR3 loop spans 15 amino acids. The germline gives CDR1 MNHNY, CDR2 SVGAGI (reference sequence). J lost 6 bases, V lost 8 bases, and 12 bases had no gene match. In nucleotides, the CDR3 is TGTGCCAGCGGGGCCGTAGCGGGAGGGCTAGGCGAGCAGTACTTC. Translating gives CASGAVAGGLGEQYF.

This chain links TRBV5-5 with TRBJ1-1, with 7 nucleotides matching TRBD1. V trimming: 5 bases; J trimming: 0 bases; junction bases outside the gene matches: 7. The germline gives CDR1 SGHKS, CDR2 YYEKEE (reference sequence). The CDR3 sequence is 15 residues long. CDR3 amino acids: CASRWTGTVNTEAFF. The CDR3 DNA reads TGTGCCAGCAGGTGGACCGGGACAGTGAACACTGAAGCTTTCTTT.

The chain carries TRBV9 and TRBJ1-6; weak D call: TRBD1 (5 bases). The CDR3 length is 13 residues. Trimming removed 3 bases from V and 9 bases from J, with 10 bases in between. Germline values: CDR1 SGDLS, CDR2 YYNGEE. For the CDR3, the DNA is TGTGCCAGCAGCGCCCAGGGCGGTTCACCCCTCCACTTT. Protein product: CASSAQGGSPLHF.

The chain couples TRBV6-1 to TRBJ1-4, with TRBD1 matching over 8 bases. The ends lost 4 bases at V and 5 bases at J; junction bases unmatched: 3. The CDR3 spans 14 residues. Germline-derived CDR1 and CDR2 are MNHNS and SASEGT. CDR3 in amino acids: CASSGWTGNEKLFF. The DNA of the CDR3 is TGTGCCAGCAGTGGATGGACAGGGAATGAAAAACTGTTTTTT.

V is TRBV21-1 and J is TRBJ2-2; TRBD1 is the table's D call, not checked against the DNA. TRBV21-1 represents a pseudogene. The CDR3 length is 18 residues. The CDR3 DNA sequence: TGTGCCAGCAGCAAAGACTCCCGGGACAGGGTTAACACCGGGGAGCTGTTTTTT. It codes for CASSKDSRDRVNTGELFF.

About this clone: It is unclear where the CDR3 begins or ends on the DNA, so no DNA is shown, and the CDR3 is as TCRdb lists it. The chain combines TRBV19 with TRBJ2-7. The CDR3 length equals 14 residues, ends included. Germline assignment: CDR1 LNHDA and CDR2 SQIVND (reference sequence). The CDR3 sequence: CASTRSVLRNEQYF.

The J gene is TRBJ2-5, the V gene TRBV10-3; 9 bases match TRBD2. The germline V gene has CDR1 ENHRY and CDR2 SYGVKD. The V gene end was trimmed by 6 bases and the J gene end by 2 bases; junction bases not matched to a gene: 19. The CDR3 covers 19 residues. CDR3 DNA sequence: TGTGCCATCAGCCCTAATCGAGGCAGGGGACTAGCCGGGCAAGAGACCCAGTACTTC. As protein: CAISPNRGRGLAGQETQYF.

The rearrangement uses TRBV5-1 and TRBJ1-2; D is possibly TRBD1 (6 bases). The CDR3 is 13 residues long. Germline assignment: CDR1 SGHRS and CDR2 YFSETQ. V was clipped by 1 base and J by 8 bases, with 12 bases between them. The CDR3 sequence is CASSLWDNSGYTF. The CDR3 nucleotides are TGCGCCAGCAGCTTGTGGGACAACTCAGGCTACACCTTC.